Presented here are 27 T cell receptor beta chains from one specimen sequenced in a study of shared clonotypes between healthy human individuals. Some clones are missing from TCRdb's copy, which holds only in-frame ones; the method was immunoSEQ multiplex PCR. The table lists 2 million to 2.5 million clones, more than 80% of them singletons. The sequenced sample consisted of naive CD4+ T cells from PBMCs. Indicated subset: CD45RA+ positively selected. All receptors derive from a man younger than 35 in good health. Some clones in this sample may be carry-over from other donors' samples.

Concerning this clone itself: This same CDR3 is encoded by further DNA sequences in the sample. This chain joins TRBV5-1 and TRBJ2-3, with 9 bases lining up with TRBD2. The CDR3 runs to 13 residues. The junction had 1 base not matched to a gene; V was cut back by 5 bases and J by 3 bases. Germline V lookup: CDR1 SGHRS, CDR2 YFSETQ. This chain's CDR3 is CASSSGGTDTQYF. The CDR3 DNA reads as TGCGCCAGCAGTAGCGGGGGAACAGATACGCAGTATTTT. Combining the CDR3 with reference TRBV5-1 and TRBJ2-3 gives the whole variable domain KAGVTQTPRYLIKTRGQQVTLSCSPISGHRSVSWYQQTPGQGLQFLFEYFSETQRNKGNFPGRFSGRQFSNSRSEMNVSTLELGDSALYLCASSSGGTDTQYFGPGTRLTVL.

This chain connects TRBV9 to TRBJ2-7; maybe TRBD2 (5 bases). In germline, CDR1 is SGDLS, CDR2 YYNGEE. The CDR3 extends over 14 amino acids. V was pared by 6 bases and J by 5 bases, with 18 bases between. The CDR3 bases are TGTGCCAGCACCGTCGGACTCATAGGCGACGAGCAGTACTTC. This codes for CASTVGLIGDEQYF.

This clone was seen just once. V is TRBV7-3 and J is TRBJ2-1; a possible D gene is TRBD2 (7 bases). Germline V gene data show CDR1 as SGHTA and CDR2 as FQGTGA. The CDR3 has 18 amino acids. The V end lost 4 bases, the J end lost 8 bases, and 27 bases lay between the germline ends. As DNA, the CDR3 is TGTGCCAGCAGCTACCAAGGGGGAACTAGCGTGATAAAGGATGAGCAGTTCTTC. Amino acid sequence: CASSYQGGTSVIKDEQFF.

This chain connects TRBV6-1 to TRBJ2-3; 11 bases line up with TRBD2. Germline trimming cut 4 bases from V and 2 bases from J; bases unmatched to any gene: 2. This CDR3 comprises 15 residues. Looked up from germline, CDR1 is MNHNS and CDR2 is SASEGT. This chain's CDR3 is CASSALAGDTDTQYF. CDR3 bases: TGTGCCAGCAGTGCACTAGCGGGGGACACAGATACGCAGTATTTT.

On this clone itself: The same CDR3 can be traced to other DNA sequences in this sample. The chain uses TRBV6-1 and TRBJ1-5; no firm D call. CDR3 length equals 13 residues. V lost 3 bases and J lost 3, with 6 bases in between. Germline V CDR1 and CDR2: MNHNS, SASEGT. The CDR3 loop is CASSEGANQPQHF. DNA for the CDR3: TGTGCCAGCAGTGAGGGAGCCAATCAGCCCCAGCATTTT.

The genes are TRBV5-1 and TRBJ2-1, with TRBD2 matching 7 bases. Germline V lookup: CDR1 SGHRS, CDR2 YFSETQ. V gave up 4 bases and J gave up 9 bases; unmatched junction bases: 10. This CDR3 has 14 residues. CDR3 amino acids: CASSTAGSQGEQFF. The CDR3 DNA reads as TGCGCCAGCAGCACAGCGGGAAGTCAGGGTGAGCAGTTCTTC.

As regards this clone: This sample also contains other DNA sequences that code for the same CDR3. CDR3 amino acids: CASSQGQGAYEQYF. CDR3 in DNA: TGTGCCAGCAGCCAAGGACAGGGGGCCTACGAGCAGTACTTC. This chain uses TRBV7-3 with TRBJ2-7; TRBD1 matches at 10 bases. With 5 bases clipped from V and 2 bases from J, the junction kept 3 bases outside the gene matches. The CDR3 has 14 residues. CDR1 is SGHTA and CDR2 is FQGTGA in the germline V gene. Combining the CDR3 with reference TRBV7-3 and TRBJ2-7 gives the whole variable domain GAGVSQTPSNKVTEKGKYVELRCDPISGHTALYWYRQSLGQGPEFLIYFQGTGAADDSGLPNDRFFAVRPEGSVSTLKIQRTERGDSAVYLCASSQGQGAYEQYFGPGTRLTVT.

The chain links TRBV7-3 to TRBJ2-7; TRBD1 matches at 7 bases. V gave up 5 bases and J gave up 5 bases; unmatched junction bases: 6. CDR3 size: 13 residues. Germline CDR1 reads SGHTA; CDR2 reads FQGTGA. CDR3 in amino acids: CASSPQGSHEQYF. The CDR3 DNA follows: TGTGCCAGCAGCCCACAGGGGTCTCACGAGCAGTACTTC.

To note about this clone: This same CDR3 is encoded by further DNA sequences in the sample. The chain links TRBV11-2 to TRBJ2-7; D may be TRBD1 or TRBD2 (5 bases each). Germline CDR1 reads SGHAT; CDR2 reads FQNNGV. Deletions cut 5 bases from V and 6 bases from J, with 11 bases between. The CDR3 sequence is 12 residues long. Here the CDR3 DNA reads TGTGCCAGCAGCCTCACGGGGCTCGAGCAGTACTTC. Amino acids: CASSLTGLEQYF.

On this clone itself: Mismatch with germline at one junction end may stem from a read error. The rearrangement uses TRBV29-1 and TRBJ1-2; D not resolved. Germline V gene sequence: CDR1 SQVTM, CDR2 ANQGSEA. This CDR3 contains 12 residues. This chain's CDR3 is CSAEGPNYGYTF. The CDR3 DNA sequence: TGCAGCGCTGAAGGGCCGAACTATGGCTACACCTTC.

The chain recombines TRBV4-2 with TRBJ2-3; TRBD2 aligns across 11 bases. CDR1 and CDR2 from the germline V gene are LGHNA and YNFKEQ. With V trimmed by 1 base and J by 4 bases, 13 bases remained unmatched. The CDR3 runs 19 residues. The CDR3 region has the DNA TGTGCCAGCAGCCAAGTAGCGGGAGGGCCTTTAACCTCCGCAGATACGCAGTATTTT. It is translated as CASSQVAGGPLTSADTQYF.

About this clone: Additional DNA sequences in this sample encode the identical CDR3. The chain combines TRBV28 with TRBJ1-2; no clear D gene. Germline assignment: CDR1 MDHEN and CDR2 SYDVKM. The CDR3 totals 12 residues. The ends were cut back, 6 bases at V and 4 bases at J, with 9 bases in the middle. The CDR3, as DNA: TGTGCCAGCAGCCTGAGGCTCTATGGCTACACCTTC. Encoded protein: CASSLRLYGYTF.

V is TRBV29-1 and J is TRBJ2-5; a possible D gene is TRBD1 (6 bases). The end of the DNA fits TRBJ2-7 better, so the J call may be wrong. The germline V gene encodes CDR1 SQVTM and CDR2 ANQGSEA. The CDR3 runs to 13 residues. Written as DNA, the CDR3 is TGCAGCGTCCGAACAGGGTGGTTGGACGAGCAGTACTTC. Encoded protein: CSVRTGWLDEQYF.

The gene calls are TRBV7-8 and TRBJ2-7; D might be TRBD1 (6 bases). The germline V gene encodes CDR1 SGHVS and CDR2 FQNEAQ. V was clipped by 2 bases and J by 2 bases, with 13 bases between them. This CDR3 has 15 amino acids. The CDR3 spells CASSLRRTEPYEQYF. CDR3 coding DNA: TGTGCCAGCAGCTTACGGAGGACAGAACCCTACGAGCAGTACTTC.

V is TRBV9 and J is TRBJ2-1; 9 positions agree with TRBD2. The germline gives CDR1 SGDLS, CDR2 YYNGEE. With 3 bases clipped from V and 4 bases from J, the junction kept 5 bases outside the gene matches. CDR3 length: 15 residues. The DNA of the CDR3 is TGTGCCAGCAGCGGAAGACTAGCGGATTACAATGAGCAGTTCTTC. It codes for CASSGRLADYNEQFF.

The V and J genes are TRBV28 and TRBJ1-6, with D unresolved. This CDR3 has 14 residues. V was clipped by 7 bases and J by 16 bases, with 23 bases between them. Germline V gene lookup returns CDR1 MDHEN and CDR2 SYDVKM. The CDR3 sequence: CASTTERAEVFLHF. As DNA, the CDR3 is TGTGCCAGCACCACAGAACGGGCCGAAGTTTTTCTCCACTTT. The entire variable domain, with the rest obtained from reference TRBV28 and TRBJ1-6, is as follows: DVKVTQSSRYLVKRTGEKVFLECVQDMDHENMFWYRQDPGLGLRLIYFSYDVKMKEKGDIPEGYSVSREKKERFSLILESASTNQTSMYLCASTTERAEVFLHFGNGTRLTVT.

A word on this clone: Other DNA sequences in the same sample also yield this CDR3. The chain combines TRBV6-5 with TRBJ2-1; possibly TRBD1 for D (6 bases). CDR1 MNHEY and CDR2 SVGAGI come from the germline V gene. V lost 1 base and J lost 6, with 7 bases in between. This CDR3 contains 13 residues. The CDR3 DNA sequence: TGTGCCAGCAGTTACTTGGGGGCCAATGAGCAGTTCTTC. It yields the protein CASSYLGANEQFF.

This CDR3 is CASLGAGTSGRAHSGEQFF. CDR3 sequence (DNA): TGCGCCAGCTTGGGGGCCGGGACTAGCGGGAGAGCTCATTCGGGTGAGCAGTTCTTC. The chain employs TRBV5-1 and TRBJ2-1; 14 bases fit TRBD2. V lost 7 bases and J lost 9; bases outside the gene matches: 21. The CDR3 spans 19 residues. CDR1 is SGHRS and CDR2 is YFSETQ in the germline V gene.

This clone came up a few times. At one of its ends the junction is not consistent with the germline gene, which may arise from a read error. The J gene is TRBJ1-5, the V gene TRBV30; D possibly corresponds to TRBD1 (5 bases). Germline V gene sequence: CDR1 GTSNPN, CDR2 SVGIG (reference sequence). The CDR3 runs 12 residues. CDR3 sequence reads: CAWSQGNQAQHF. CDR3 in DNA: TGTGCCTGGAGTCAGGGAAATCAGGCCCAGCATTTT.

The chain couples TRBV10-3 to TRBJ2-2; the D call may be TRBD1 or TRBD2 (5 bases each). Germline V gene data show CDR1 as ENHRY and CDR2 as SYGVKD. The ends were cut back, 0 bases at V and 6 bases at J, with 20 bases in the middle. The CDR3 length is 18 residues. The DNA for the CDR3 is TGTGCCATCAGTGAGTCGACGCCCAGGGAGTTCGGTCCCGGGGAGCTGTTTTTT. This translates into CAISESTPREFGPGELFF.

DNA for the CDR3: TGTGCCAGCAGCTCTAGAGAGTGGAACACCATATATTTT. Amino acids: CASSSREWNTIYF. The chain employs TRBV5-6 and TRBJ1-3; no clear D. Germline V lookup: CDR1 SGHDT, CDR2 YYEEEE. V lost 3 bases and J lost 7, with 11 bases in between. This CDR3 has 13 amino acids.

J is TRBJ2-5 and V is TRBV5-4; tentatively, D is TRBD1 or TRBD2 (6 bases each). The V end lost 0 bases, the J end lost 4 bases, and 13 bases lay between the germline ends. Germline assignment: CDR1 SGHNT and CDR2 YYREEE (reference sequence). The CDR3 has 15 amino acids. The CDR3 loop is CASSLVNGGGETQYF. The CDR3 region has the DNA TGTGCCAGCAGCTTGGTCAACGGAGGGGGAGAGACCCAGTACTTC.

This chain uses TRBV4-1 with TRBJ2-6; D is possibly TRBD1 (5 bases). The CDR3 sequence is 15 residues long. V lost 4 bases and J 2 bases, leaving 9 bases between the germline ends. Per germline, CDR1 MGHRA and CDR2 YSYEKL. Here the CDR3 reads CASSRDRTGANVLTF. CDR3 nucleotide sequence: TGCGCCAGCAGCCGCGACAGAACTGGGGCCAACGTCCTGACTTTC.

This rearrangement joins TRBV5-4 to TRBJ2-3; D gene uncertain. The V end lost 4 bases, the J end lost 5 bases, and 8 bases lay between the germline ends. This CDR3 has 12 amino acids. Germline assignment: CDR1 SGHNT and CDR2 YYREEE (reference sequence). CDR3 DNA sequence: TGTGCCAGCAGCCCTCCCGGAGATACGCAGTATTTT. Translating it yields CASSPPGDTQYF.

The chain is built from TRBV6-5 and TRBJ1-1; no clear D. CDR1 and CDR2 (germline): MNHEY, SVGAGI. There are 15 residues in the CDR3. V was shortened by 0 bases and J by 1 base, with 9 bases between the two germline ends. The CDR3 here is CASSYSTATNTEAFF. CDR3 coding DNA: TGTGCCAGCAGTTACTCCACAGCAACGAACACTGAAGCTTTCTTT.

This chain connects TRBV19 to TRBJ2-7; TRBD2 is a possible D gene (6 bases). With 6 bases removed from V and 0 bases from J, the gap between germline ends came to 15 bases. The CDR3 runs 15 residues. Per germline, CDR1 LNHDA and CDR2 SQIVND (reference sequence). For the CDR3, the DNA is TGTGCCAGTAGAAGGGGCGGGGCTCCCTCCTACGAGCAGTACTTC. Translating it yields CASRRGGAPSYEQYF.

This chain joins TRBV19 and TRBJ2-2, with D unresolved. Germline V gives CDR1 LNHDA, CDR2 SQIVND (reference sequence). The CDR3 spans 11 residues. Trimming took off 9 bases at V and 5 bases at J, with 7 bases between the two ends. The DNA for the CDR3 is TGTGCCAGCTCGCATACCGGGGAGCTGTTTTTT. Translating gives CASSHTGELFF.